This T cell receptor beta chain is drawn from a study of STAT3 mutations in large granular lymphocyte leukemia. Whole-study results and caveats: TCR clonotype switching after therapy occurred in about 30% of the 18 patients. Every T-LGLL patient had at least one immunodominant TCRbeta clonotype. Variable sampling intervals and differing treatment regimens complicated linking therapy response to TCR clonal burden changes.

Using immunoSEQ multiplex PCR, the repertoire was profiled, and TCRdb retains in-frame clones only, with some absent. The sample yields about 20,000 clones, roughly 90% seen once. Worth noting for this clone: Its specificity is unknown.

Trimming cost V 3 bases and J 0 bases, with 11 bases left between them. The CDR3 has 15 amino acids. Germline CDR1 SEHNR, CDR2 FQNEAQ (reference sequence). The gene calls are TRBV7-9 and TRBJ1-1; the D gene is possibly TRBD1 (6 bases). Sequenced sample: peripheral blood mononuclear cells. This clonotype was sampled from a man in his 60s with T-cell large granular lymphocyte leukemia. Some clones in this sample may be carry-over from other donors' samples. DNA of the CDR3: TGTGCCAGCAGCTTCCGGGGGCGGCTGAACACTGAAGCTTTCTTT. Protein sequence: CASSFRGRLNTEAFF.